One and the same sample provided the 7 T cell receptor beta chains below, sequenced in a study of T cells after yellow fever vaccination. TCRdb called the 5' RACE reads again in MiXCR, with one record for every CDR3 protein. The data contain hundreds of thousands of distinct CDR3 sequences, about 12% of them seen just once; the ten biggest clones take up around 14%. The source material was PBMCs, sampled on the day of the yellow fever booster vaccination. The receptors stem from a man aged 25-45 years who received the YFV17D yellow fever vaccine.

This clonotype showed up just a few times. CDR3 loop: CASLGRVVEYEQFF. The CDR3 DNA reads as TGTGCCAGCCTAGGCAGGGTGGTTGAATATGAGCAGTTCTTC. The chain has TRBV6-1 and TRBJ2-1; the D gene is possibly TRBD1 (5 bases). This CDR3 spans 14 amino acids. V lost 8 bases to trimming and J lost 8 bases, with 19 bases between them. Germline V gives CDR1 MNHNS, CDR2 SASEGT.

Here the CDR3 reads CASYQFGQGLETQYF. The CDR3 bases are TGTGCCAGCTACCAATTTGGACAGGGCTTAGAGACCCAGTACTTC. V is TRBV5-5 and J is TRBJ2-5; 8 bases agree with TRBD1. The CDR3 is made up of 15 amino acids. V lost 7 bases, J lost 4 bases, and 12 bases stayed unmatched. Germline V CDR1 and CDR2: SGHKS, YYEKEE (reference sequence).

This clonotype was recorded at least ten times. The chain links TRBV20-1 to TRBJ2-2; 9 bases line up with TRBD2. Germline V gene data show CDR1 as DFQATT and CDR2 as SNEGSKA (reference sequence). The CDR3 is made up of 19 amino acids. V trimming: 0 bases; J trimming: 4 bases; junction bases outside the gene matches: 15. DNA of the CDR3: TGCAGTGCTAGAGATCAGGCTAGCGGGATGACTCCAACCACCGGGGAGCTGTTTTTT. The encoded protein is CSARDQASGMTPTTGELFF.

This clonotype occurred a few times. The J gene is TRBJ1-5, the V gene TRBV7-9, with 10 nucleotides matching TRBD1. This CDR3 comprises 16 residues. CDR1 and CDR2 (germline): SEHNR, FQNEAQ (reference sequence). Trimming cost V 6 bases and J 4 bases; bases outside gene matches: 9. The CDR3 loop is CASSRTGTGDNQPQHF. As DNA, the CDR3 is TGTGCCAGCAGTCGGACCGGGACAGGGGATAATCAGCCCCAGCATTTT.

The chain is built from TRBV7-2 and TRBJ2-5; D is uncertain. Germline V gene lookup returns CDR1 SGHTA and CDR2 FQGNSA. The CDR3 consists of 15 residues. The V end lost 2 bases, the J end lost 0 bases, and 10 bases lay between the germline ends. The CDR3 bases are TGTGCCAGCAGCTTATTCATAACCAACCAAGAGACCCAGTACTTC. Its translation is CASSLFITNQETQYF.

This clonotype was found a few times. The gene calls are TRBV5-1 and TRBJ2-5, with a possible D match to TRBD2 (5 bases). V dropped 2 bases and J dropped 1 base, with 9 bases sitting between them. Per the germline V gene, CDR1 is SGHRS and CDR2 is YFSETQ. This CDR3 is built from 14 residues. CDR3 in amino acids: CASSLGSIQETQYF. CDR3 nucleotide sequence: TGCGCCAGCAGCTTAGGGAGTATCCAAGAGACCCAGTACTTC.

The table lists this clonotype with a few counts. The rearrangement links TRBV7-8 to TRBJ1-2; D is possibly TRBD1 (5 bases). V lost 5 bases, J lost 10 bases, and 20 bases lay in between. The CDR3 has 14 residues. The germline CDR1 and CDR2 sequences are SGHVS and FQNEAQ. Here the CDR3 DNA reads TGTGCCAGCAGCACGCCGGGACTGCATGCTTCCTACACCTTC. Protein sequence: CASSTPGLHASYTF.